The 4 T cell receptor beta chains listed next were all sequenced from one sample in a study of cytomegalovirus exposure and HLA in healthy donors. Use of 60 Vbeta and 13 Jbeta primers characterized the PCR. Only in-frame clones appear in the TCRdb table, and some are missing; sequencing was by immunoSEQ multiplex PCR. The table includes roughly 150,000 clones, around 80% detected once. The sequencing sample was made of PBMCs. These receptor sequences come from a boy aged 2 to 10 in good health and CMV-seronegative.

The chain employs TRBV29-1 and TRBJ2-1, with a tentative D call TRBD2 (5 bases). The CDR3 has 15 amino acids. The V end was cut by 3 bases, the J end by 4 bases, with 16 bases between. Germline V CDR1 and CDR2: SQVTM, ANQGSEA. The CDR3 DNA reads TGCAGCGTTGAGTTTTGGGCTTGGGAGTACAATGAGCAGTTCTTC. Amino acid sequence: CSVEFWAWEYNEQFF.

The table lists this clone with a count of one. The CDR3 loop is CASSKDQAPKRDQPQHF. CDR3 in DNA: TGTGCCAGCAGCAAAGATCAAGCACCCAAAAGAGATCAGCCCCAGCATTTT. This chain links TRBV21-1 with TRBJ1-5. TRBV21-1 is reported as a pseudogene. The CDR3 is 17 amino acids.

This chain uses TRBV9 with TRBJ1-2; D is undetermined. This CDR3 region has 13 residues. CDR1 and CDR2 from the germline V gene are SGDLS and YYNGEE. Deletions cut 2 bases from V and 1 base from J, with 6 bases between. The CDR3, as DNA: TGTGCCAGCAGCGTGCAGAATAACTATGGCTACACCTTC. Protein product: CASSVQNNYGYTF.

This chain's CDR3 is CSGGQGLNEQFF. In DNA, the CDR3 is TGCAGCGGGGGACAGGGCCTCAATGAGCAGTTCTTC. V and J are TRBV29-1 and TRBJ2-1, with TRBD1 identical over 9 bases. Germline trimming cut 7 bases from V and 6 bases from J; bases unmatched to any gene: 4. The length of the CDR3 is 12 residues. Germline lookup yields CDR1 SQVTM and CDR2 ANQGSEA.